The 15 T cell receptor beta chains in this list originate from one sample, sequenced in a study of long-term antiretroviral therapy in people with HIV. Runs used v3.0 of the immunoSEQ assay and were done at survey level. Sequencing used immunoSEQ multiplex PCR; TCRdb keeps in-frame clones, though not all of them. The sample records some 14,000 clones, about three quarters being singletons. Sample: unsorted PBMCs, taken 1.3 years before starting antiretroviral therapy. The receptors were gathered from a man between 35 and 55 years old with HIV.

This clone was counted a single time. This same CDR3 is encoded by further DNA sequences in the sample. The chain links TRBV7-9 to TRBJ1-6; D is unresolved. V was cut by 2 bases and J by 2 bases, with 7 bases left in between. CDR3 length equals 15 residues. Germline V gene lookup returns CDR1 SEHNR and CDR2 FQNEAQ (reference sequence). CDR3 sequence reads: CASSLREPYNSPLHF. The CDR3 DNA reads as TGTGCCAGCAGCTTAAGGGAGCCCTATAATTCACCCCTCCACTTT.

The V gene is TRBV6-1, the J gene TRBJ2-1; TRBD2 matches 8 bases. V lost 8 bases and J lost 10; bases outside the gene matches: 16. The CDR3 covers 15 residues. CDR1 is MNHNS, CDR2 SASEGT, per germline. The CDR3 DNA is TGTGCCAGCGAATCGGGGGGACTAGGGACCTTAGAGCAGTTCTTC. It is translated as CASESGGLGTLEQFF.

The V call is TRBV7-9, the J call TRBJ2-2; D not certain. The germline CDR1 and CDR2 sequences are SEHNR and FQNEAQ (reference sequence). V lost 5 bases and J 2 bases, leaving 3 bases between the germline ends. CDR3 size: 12 residues. This chain's CDR3 is CASSANTGELFF. CDR3 DNA: TGTGCCAGCAGCGCCAACACCGGGGAGCTGTTTTTT.

The V and J genes are TRBV10-3 and TRBJ1-4; the D is unclear. V dropped 3 bases and J dropped 5 bases, with 7 bases sitting between them. Germline V CDR1 and CDR2: ENHRY, SYGVKD. The CDR3 runs to 13 residues. The CDR3 reads CAISELPNEKLFF. As DNA, the CDR3 is TGTGCCATCAGTGAATTGCCCAATGAAAAACTGTTTTTT.

This clone came up a few times. This sequence joins TRBV28 and TRBJ1-5; D not resolved. The CDR3 consists of 13 residues. V lost 5 bases and J 2 bases, leaving 7 bases between the germline ends. From germline, CDR1 is MDHEN and CDR2 SYDVKM. Written as DNA, the CDR3 is TGTGCCAGCAGTCAGGACGGCAATCAGCCCCAGCATTTT. As protein: CASSQDGNQPQHF.

The gene calls are TRBV13 and TRBJ2-7, with D possibly matching TRBD2 (5 bases). Trimming removed 0 bases at V and 4 bases at J, with 16 bases between. The CDR3 length is 16 residues. Germline lookup yields CDR1 PRHDT and CDR2 FYEKMQ (reference sequence). The CDR3 sequence is CASSLGLKAGLYEQYF. CDR3 nucleotide sequence: TGTGCCAGCAGCTTAGGCCTTAAGGCGGGCTTATACGAGCAGTACTTC.

This clone came up once. This sequence joins TRBV5-6 and TRBJ1-5; D may be TRBD1 (6 bases). V lost 0 bases and J lost 7, with 20 bases in between. CDR1 and CDR2 (germline): SGHDT, YYEEEE. There are 17 residues in the CDR3. CDR3 protein: CASSLGRGLSNGQPQHF. Here the CDR3 DNA reads TGTGCCAGCAGCTTGGGCAGGGGTCTATCTAATGGGCAGCCCCAGCATTTT.

J is TRBJ1-5 and V is TRBV19; 9 positions agree with TRBD1. CDR3 length: 14 amino acids. Trimming removed 7 bases from V and 5 bases from J; junction bases left unmatched: 6. CDR1 is LNHDA, CDR2 SQIVND, per germline (reference sequence). The CDR3 protein is CASTRTGAHQPQHF. The CDR3 region has the DNA TGTGCCAGTACCCGGACAGGGGCGCATCAGCCCCAGCATTTT.

The rearrangement joins TRBV7-9 to TRBJ1-2; 7 bases align to TRBD1. Germline loops: CDR1 SEHNR, CDR2 FQNEAQ (reference sequence). Trimming cost V 2 bases and J 0 bases; bases outside gene matches: 9. This CDR3 region has 17 residues. The CDR3 region has the DNA TGTGCCAGCAGCTTATTGGGGACAGACCTTACTAACTATGGCTACACCTTC. This translates into CASSLLGTDLTNYGYTF.

The chain joins TRBV27 to TRBJ1-5; 7 bases agree with TRBD1. CDR1 MNHEY and CDR2 SMNVEV come from the germline V gene (reference sequence). The trim removed 2 bases at V and 0 bases at J, leaving 1 base unmatched. CDR3 length: 15 residues. The CDR3 bases are TGTGCCAGCAGTTTAAAGGGGGCTAGCAATCAGCCCCAGCATTTT. Its protein product is CASSLKGASNQPQHF.

The rearrangement links TRBV9 to TRBJ1-1; D is uncertain. The CDR3 has 15 amino acids. Germline-derived CDR1 and CDR2 are SGDLS and YYNGEE. V lost 4 bases and J 4 bases, leaving 17 bases between the germline ends. Here the CDR3 reads CASSLEEGRGTEAFF. In DNA form, the CDR3 reads TGTGCCAGCAGCTTGGAGGAGGGCCGGGGCACTGAAGCTTTCTTT. Together with reference TRBV9 and TRBJ1-1, the CDR3 gives the full variable domain: DSGVTQTPKHLITATGQRVTLRCSPRSGDLSVYWYQQSLDQGLQFLIQYYNGEERAKGNILERFSAQQFPDLHSELNLSSLELGDSALYFCASSLEEGRGTEAFFGQGTRLTVV.

This sequence joins TRBV6-5 and TRBJ1-5, with D perhaps TRBD1 (5 bases). V was clipped by 2 bases and J by 0 bases, with 11 bases between them. CDR1 MNHEY and CDR2 SVGAGI come from the germline V gene. The CDR3 spans 16 residues. The CDR3 DNA reads TGTGCCAGCAGTTACGACAGAGTGAATAGCAATCAGCCCCAGCATTTT. Encoded protein: CASSYDRVNSNQPQHF.

V gene TRBV10-3 combines with J gene TRBJ1-1; 9 nucleotides align to TRBD1. Germline CDR1 is ENHRY and CDR2 is SYGVKD. The V gene end was trimmed by 5 bases and the J gene end by 9 bases; junction bases not matched to a gene: 13. The CDR3 length is 15 residues. This CDR3 is CAISTGGAMVGKAFF. CDR3 nucleotides: TGTGCCATCAGTACAGGGGGCGCGATGGTGGGGAAAGCTTTCTTT.

The gene calls are TRBV5-6 and TRBJ2-7; D not resolved. This CDR3 contains 12 residues. Germline V lookup: CDR1 SGHDT, CDR2 YYEEEE. V was shortened by 1 base and J by 3 bases, with 5 bases between the two germline ends. CDR3: CASSLKNYEQYF. The CDR3 nucleotides are TGTGCCAGCAGCTTGAAAAACTACGAGCAGTACTTC.

CDR3 sequence reads: CASSQGAGEANSPLHF. The DNA for the CDR3 is TGCGCCAGCAGCCAGGGGGCCGGCGAGGCTAATTCACCCCTCCACTTT. The chain combines TRBV5-1 with TRBJ1-6, with 8 bases matching TRBD1. From germline, CDR1 is SGHRS and CDR2 YFSETQ. The CDR3 is made up of 16 amino acids. V shed 4 bases, J shed 6 bases, and the junction held 9 bases outside the gene matches.